This T cell receptor beta chain came from a study of T-cell memory formation after mild COVID-19. The V gene's germline CDR1 is SGHRS and CDR2 YFSETQ. Between the trimmed V and J ends, which lost 2 bases and 1 base, there was a span of 8 bases. This CDR3 has 14 amino acids. One entry per CDR3 protein, called by TCRdb with MiXCR from the 5' RACE reads. This table has 200,000 or so distinct CDR3 sequences, 16% appearing once. The sample consisted of PBMCs or a T cell subset sorted from them (not recorded which). The TCR comes from an adult woman who had mild COVID-19 (a few samples of this study predate the infection). Cell type and time point are not known. The gene calls are TRBV5-1 and TRBJ2-3; D may be TRBD2 (5 bases). CDR3 coding DNA: TGCGCCAGCAGCTTCGGGGAAGGCACAGATACGCAGTATTTT. Translated, it gives CASSFGEGTDTQYF.